This TCR beta chain originates from a study of beta chain features in type 1 diabetes. Germline CDR1 reads SGDLS; CDR2 reads YYNGEE. This CDR3 comprises 12 residues. The V gene lost 4 bases and the J gene lost 11 bases, with 15 bases spanning the gap. What was sequenced were expressed TCRB transcripts, since all of the isolated RNA had been reverse transcribed. Profiling relied on immunoSEQ multiplex PCR, and the TCRdb table lists in-frame clones only, not all of them. The sample shows a few hundred thousand clones, around 12% of them seen only once. The specimen sequenced was naive CD4+ T cells from blood. The rearrangement joins TRBV9 to TRBJ1-1; D not resolved. The sequence was obtained from a young man in good health. The CDR3 region is CASSRPERNAFF. CDR3 sequence (DNA): TGTGCCAGCAGCAGGCCCGAGAGGAATGCTTTCTTT.